This T cell receptor beta chain was captured by sequencing in a study of control samples from healthy donors and cancer patients (dated by TCRdb to the early 2020s). About this clone itself: Its antigen remains unidentified. Base qualities were left out, and no much larger clone turns up one base away.

Library construction relied on the immunoSEQ multiplex PCR assay. TCRdb limited this immuneACCESS table to in-frame rearrangements with V and J called. A share of clones is missing; checked studies link under half to unresolved V genes, and the rest is unexplained. The sample yields some 28,000 clones; roughly 85% were counted once. 20% to 25% of the sample belongs to the ten largest clones. For CDR1 and CDR2, the germline V gene lists SGHNT and YENEEA. Trimming takes 4 bases from V and 7 bases from J, and the germline ends sit 14 bases apart. The CDR3 spans 13 residues, from the cysteine through the phenylalanine. The DNA shown is the 39-base CDR3, in frame from base 1.

This receptor was identified in a man aged 55 to 70 with head and neck cancer. The sample taken for sequencing was PBMCs. Recombination linked TRBV11-3 to TRBJ2-7; the best D guess is TRBD1, with 6 bases matching. The base sequence is TGTGCCAGCAGCTCAAAATTCGGGACAGAGCAGTACTTC. The encoded protein is CASSSKFGTEQYF. With all but the CDR3 taken from the reference TRBV11-3 and TRBJ2-7 genes, the full variable domain is: EAGVVQSPRYKIIEKKQPVAFWCNPISGHNTLYWYLQNLGQGPELLIRYENEEAVDDSQLPKDRFSAERLKGVDSTLKIQPAELGDSAVYLCASSSKFGTEQYFGPGTRLTVT.